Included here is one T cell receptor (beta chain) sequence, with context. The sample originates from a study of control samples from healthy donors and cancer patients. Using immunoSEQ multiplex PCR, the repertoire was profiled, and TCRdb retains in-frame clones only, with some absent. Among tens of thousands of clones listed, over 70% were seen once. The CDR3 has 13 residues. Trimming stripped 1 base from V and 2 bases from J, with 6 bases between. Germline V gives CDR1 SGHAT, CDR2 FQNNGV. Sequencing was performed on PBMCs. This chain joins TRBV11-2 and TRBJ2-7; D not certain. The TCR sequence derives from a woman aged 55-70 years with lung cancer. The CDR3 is CASSLGPAYEQYF. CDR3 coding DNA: TGTGCCAGCAGCTTAGGCCCAGCCTACGAGCAGTACTTC.